This T cell receptor beta chain was captured by sequencing in a study of T cell repertoires in cytomegalovirus infection. Study-wide context: Indicated by public TCR beta signatures were CMV infection and matching HLA type.

Via MiXCR, TCRdb re-called the reads, giving one row per CDR3 protein. The sample lists approximately 750,000 distinct CDR3 sequences, about a third occurring once. In regard to this clonotype: Its target is unknown.

Germline V gene lookup returns CDR1 MDHEN and CDR2 SYDVKM. Deletions cut 8 bases from V and 8 bases from J, with 4 bases between. The CDR3 totals 9 residues. Study conclusions and caveats: Predominance within the ex vivo response was attributable to HLA-C-restricted CMV-specific TCR beta clonotypes. Cumulative public TCR beta family frequency identified CMV carriers with the relevant HLA.

V usage is TRBV28 and J usage is TRBJ2-1; D not certain. The material sequenced was PBMCs. This TCR was sampled from a human donor in good health (CMV status not recorded). Some clones in this sample may be carry-over from other donors' samples. CDR3 DNA sequence: TGTGCCAGCGGCTATGAGCAGTTCTTC. Amino acid sequence: CASGYEQFF.